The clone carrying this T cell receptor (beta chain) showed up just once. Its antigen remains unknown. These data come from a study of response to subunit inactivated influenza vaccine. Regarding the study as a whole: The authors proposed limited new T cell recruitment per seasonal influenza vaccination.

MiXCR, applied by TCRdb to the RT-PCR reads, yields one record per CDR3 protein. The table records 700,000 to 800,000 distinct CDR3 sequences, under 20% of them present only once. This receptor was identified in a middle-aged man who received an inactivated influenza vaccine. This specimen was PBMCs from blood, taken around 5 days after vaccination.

CDR3 in DNA: TGTGCCAGCAGCGCACATAGCGGGGGCCCTCAAGAGACCCAGTACTTC. The encoded protein is CASSAHSGGPQETQYF. V and J are TRBV3-1 and TRBJ2-5; 9 bases fit TRBD2. The germline V gene has CDR1 LGHDT and CDR2 YNNKEL (reference sequence). The CDR3 is 16 residues long. V was pared by 5 bases and J by 2 bases, with 9 bases of the junction left unmatched.